This entry lists 10 T cell receptor beta chains sequenced from one sample in a study of patients and donors after allogeneic stem cell transplantation. TCRdb re-called the RT-PCR reads through MiXCR, storing one row per CDR3 protein. The data hold roughly 200,000 distinct CDR3 sequences, with roughly two fifths observed a single time. The sample consisted of blood, either unsorted or a sorted T cell fraction (not recorded which). These receptors came from a human donor who was either an allogeneic HSCT recipient or a stem cell or donor lymphocyte infusion donor (not recorded which). It is not recorded whose cells these are; they may come from a transplant donor.

The J gene is TRBJ2-5, the V gene TRBV7-9; D might be TRBD1 or TRBD2, each matching 5 bases. This CDR3 has 14 residues. Germline V gene lookup returns CDR1 SEHNR and CDR2 FQNEAQ (reference sequence). Deletions cut 3 bases from V and 3 bases from J, with 11 bases between. The CDR3 spells CASSLGREKETQYF. CDR3 sequence (DNA): TGTGCCAGCAGCTTGGGACGGGAAAAAGAGACCCAGTACTTC. The full variable domain, its missing parts supplied by reference TRBV7-9 and TRBJ2-5, is DTGVSQNPRHKITKRGQNVTFRCDPISEHNRLYWYRQTLGQGPEFLTYFQNEAQLEKSRLLSDRFSAERPKGSFSTLEIQRTEQGDSAMYLCASSLGREKETQYFGPGTRLLVL.

The chain uses TRBV5-1 and TRBJ2-1, with D unclear. V was pared by 1 base and J by 5 bases, with 7 bases between. Germline assignment: CDR1 SGHRS and CDR2 YFSETQ. The CDR3 consists of 13 residues. CDR3 sequence reads: CASSLPRHNEQFF. For the CDR3, the DNA is TGCGCCAGCAGCTTGCCTAGACACAATGAGCAGTTCTTC. Supplemented by reference TRBV5-1 and TRBJ2-1, the full variable domain reads KAGVTQTPRYLIKTRGQQVTLSCSPISGHRSVSWYQQTPGQGLQFLFEYFSETQRNKGNFPGRFSGRQFSNSRSEMNVSTLELGDSALYLCASSLPRHNEQFFGPGTRLTVL.

This chain uses TRBV6-6 with TRBJ2-2, with 10 nucleotides matching TRBD2. The CDR3 is made up of 17 amino acids. The germline V gene encodes CDR1 MNHNY and CDR2 SVGAGI (reference sequence). Germline trimming cut 2 bases from V and 3 bases from J; bases unmatched to any gene: 6. CDR3 bases: TGTGCCAGCAGTTACCCCGAGACTAGCGGGTACACCGGGGAGCTGTTTTTT. Its protein is CASSYPETSGYTGELFF.

The rearrangement joins TRBV27 to TRBJ1-4; a weak D match, TRBD1 (5 bases). Germline CDR1 and CDR2: MNHEY and SMNVEV (reference sequence). V shed 0 bases and J shed 8 bases, with 13 bases lying between them. The CDR3 spans 15 residues. The CDR3 loop is CASSLSWGAGEKLFF. Here the CDR3 DNA reads TGTGCCAGCAGTTTATCGTGGGGCGCAGGAGAAAAACTGTTTTTT. The variable domain in full, with the rest retrieved from reference TRBV27 and TRBJ1-4, is EAQVTQNPRYLITVTGKKLTVTCSQNMNHEYMSWYRQDPGLGLRQIYYSMNVEVTDKGDVPEGYKVSRKEKRNFPLILESPSPNQTSLYFCASSLSWGAGEKLFFGSGTQLSVL.

The chain recombines TRBV10-3 with TRBJ1-2, with 9 bases that match TRBD1. The trim removed 6 bases at V and 5 bases at J, leaving 4 bases unmatched. Germline CDR1 reads ENHRY; CDR2 reads SYGVKD. This CDR3 contains 13 residues. The DNA of the CDR3 is TGTGCCATCAGCCACGGGACAGGGTATGGCTACACCTTC. Translated: CAISHGTGYGYTF.

The table lists this clonotype with a few counts. This rearrangement joins TRBV9 to TRBJ1-5; the match to TRBD1 covers 7 bases. The CDR3 has 15 residues. V was clipped by 3 bases and J by 8 bases; unmatched bases: 11. Germline loops: CDR1 SGDLS, CDR2 YYNGEE. In DNA form, the CDR3 reads TGTGCCAGCAGCGCCCAAGGGACAGCCGGGGAGCCCCAGCATTTT. The encoded protein is CASSAQGTAGEPQHF.

DNA of the CDR3: TGTGCCAGCAGCTTTCGTGTCGGTATCGCGGGCAGGATGAACACTGAAGCTTTCTTT. Translating gives CASSFRVGIAGRMNTEAFF. The chain couples TRBV5-6 to TRBJ1-1; D is unresolved. Germline V CDR1 and CDR2: SGHDT, YYEEEE. The germline V and J ends were trimmed by 2 bases and 0 bases, with 23 bases remaining between them. The CDR3 has 19 amino acids.

V usage is TRBV20-1 and J usage is TRBJ1-5, with D perhaps TRBD1 (5 bases). V was pared by 2 bases and J by 2 bases, with 16 bases between. CDR3 length equals 16 residues. CDR1 and CDR2 (germline): DFQATT, SNEGSKA (reference sequence). The CDR3 region is CSARSPRGTGNQPQHF. The CDR3 DNA reads TGCAGTGCTAGATCCCCCCGAGGGACGGGCAATCAGCCCCAGCATTTT.

J is TRBJ2-3 and V is TRBV11-2; TRBD2 matches 12 bases. With V trimmed by 5 bases and J by 6 bases, 3 bases remained unmatched. This CDR3 contains 14 residues. Germline CDR1 reads SGHAT; CDR2 reads FQNNGV. Here the CDR3 reads CASSPTSGGDTQYF. Written as DNA, the CDR3 is TGTGCCAGCAGCCCCACTAGCGGGGGGGATACGCAGTATTTT.

The chain combines TRBV15 with TRBJ2-3; 8 nucleotides agree with TRBD2. Germline V lookup: CDR1 LNHNV, CDR2 YYDKDF (reference sequence). Germline trimming cut 1 base from V and 10 bases from J; bases unmatched to any gene: 4. The CDR3 length is 13 residues. The CDR3, as DNA: TGTGCCACCAGCAGAGCGGGACTAGGGGCGCAGTATTTT. Translation: CATSRAGLGAQYF.